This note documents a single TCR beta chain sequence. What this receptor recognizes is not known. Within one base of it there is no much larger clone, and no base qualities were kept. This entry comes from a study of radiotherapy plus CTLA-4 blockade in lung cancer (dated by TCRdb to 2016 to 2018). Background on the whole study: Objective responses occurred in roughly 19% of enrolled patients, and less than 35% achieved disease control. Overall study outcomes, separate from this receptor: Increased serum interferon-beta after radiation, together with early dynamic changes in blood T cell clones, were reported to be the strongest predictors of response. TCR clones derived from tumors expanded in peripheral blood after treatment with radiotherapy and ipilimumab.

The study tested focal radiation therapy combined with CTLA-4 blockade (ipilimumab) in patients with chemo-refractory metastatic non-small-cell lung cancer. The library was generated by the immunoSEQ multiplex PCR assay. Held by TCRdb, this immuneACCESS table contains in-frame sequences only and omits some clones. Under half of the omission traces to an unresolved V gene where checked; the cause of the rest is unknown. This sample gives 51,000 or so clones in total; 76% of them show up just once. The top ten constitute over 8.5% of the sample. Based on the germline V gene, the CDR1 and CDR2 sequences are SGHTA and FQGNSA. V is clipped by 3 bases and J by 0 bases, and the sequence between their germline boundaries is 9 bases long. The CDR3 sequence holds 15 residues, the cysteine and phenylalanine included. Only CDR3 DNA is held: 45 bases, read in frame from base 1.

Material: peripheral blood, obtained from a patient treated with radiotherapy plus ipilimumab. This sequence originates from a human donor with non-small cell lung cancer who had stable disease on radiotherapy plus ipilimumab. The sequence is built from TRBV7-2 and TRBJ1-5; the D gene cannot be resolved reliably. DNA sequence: TGTGCCAGCAGCTTCGACGGGAATAGCAATCAGCCCCAGCATTTT. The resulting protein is CASSFDGNSNQPQHF.